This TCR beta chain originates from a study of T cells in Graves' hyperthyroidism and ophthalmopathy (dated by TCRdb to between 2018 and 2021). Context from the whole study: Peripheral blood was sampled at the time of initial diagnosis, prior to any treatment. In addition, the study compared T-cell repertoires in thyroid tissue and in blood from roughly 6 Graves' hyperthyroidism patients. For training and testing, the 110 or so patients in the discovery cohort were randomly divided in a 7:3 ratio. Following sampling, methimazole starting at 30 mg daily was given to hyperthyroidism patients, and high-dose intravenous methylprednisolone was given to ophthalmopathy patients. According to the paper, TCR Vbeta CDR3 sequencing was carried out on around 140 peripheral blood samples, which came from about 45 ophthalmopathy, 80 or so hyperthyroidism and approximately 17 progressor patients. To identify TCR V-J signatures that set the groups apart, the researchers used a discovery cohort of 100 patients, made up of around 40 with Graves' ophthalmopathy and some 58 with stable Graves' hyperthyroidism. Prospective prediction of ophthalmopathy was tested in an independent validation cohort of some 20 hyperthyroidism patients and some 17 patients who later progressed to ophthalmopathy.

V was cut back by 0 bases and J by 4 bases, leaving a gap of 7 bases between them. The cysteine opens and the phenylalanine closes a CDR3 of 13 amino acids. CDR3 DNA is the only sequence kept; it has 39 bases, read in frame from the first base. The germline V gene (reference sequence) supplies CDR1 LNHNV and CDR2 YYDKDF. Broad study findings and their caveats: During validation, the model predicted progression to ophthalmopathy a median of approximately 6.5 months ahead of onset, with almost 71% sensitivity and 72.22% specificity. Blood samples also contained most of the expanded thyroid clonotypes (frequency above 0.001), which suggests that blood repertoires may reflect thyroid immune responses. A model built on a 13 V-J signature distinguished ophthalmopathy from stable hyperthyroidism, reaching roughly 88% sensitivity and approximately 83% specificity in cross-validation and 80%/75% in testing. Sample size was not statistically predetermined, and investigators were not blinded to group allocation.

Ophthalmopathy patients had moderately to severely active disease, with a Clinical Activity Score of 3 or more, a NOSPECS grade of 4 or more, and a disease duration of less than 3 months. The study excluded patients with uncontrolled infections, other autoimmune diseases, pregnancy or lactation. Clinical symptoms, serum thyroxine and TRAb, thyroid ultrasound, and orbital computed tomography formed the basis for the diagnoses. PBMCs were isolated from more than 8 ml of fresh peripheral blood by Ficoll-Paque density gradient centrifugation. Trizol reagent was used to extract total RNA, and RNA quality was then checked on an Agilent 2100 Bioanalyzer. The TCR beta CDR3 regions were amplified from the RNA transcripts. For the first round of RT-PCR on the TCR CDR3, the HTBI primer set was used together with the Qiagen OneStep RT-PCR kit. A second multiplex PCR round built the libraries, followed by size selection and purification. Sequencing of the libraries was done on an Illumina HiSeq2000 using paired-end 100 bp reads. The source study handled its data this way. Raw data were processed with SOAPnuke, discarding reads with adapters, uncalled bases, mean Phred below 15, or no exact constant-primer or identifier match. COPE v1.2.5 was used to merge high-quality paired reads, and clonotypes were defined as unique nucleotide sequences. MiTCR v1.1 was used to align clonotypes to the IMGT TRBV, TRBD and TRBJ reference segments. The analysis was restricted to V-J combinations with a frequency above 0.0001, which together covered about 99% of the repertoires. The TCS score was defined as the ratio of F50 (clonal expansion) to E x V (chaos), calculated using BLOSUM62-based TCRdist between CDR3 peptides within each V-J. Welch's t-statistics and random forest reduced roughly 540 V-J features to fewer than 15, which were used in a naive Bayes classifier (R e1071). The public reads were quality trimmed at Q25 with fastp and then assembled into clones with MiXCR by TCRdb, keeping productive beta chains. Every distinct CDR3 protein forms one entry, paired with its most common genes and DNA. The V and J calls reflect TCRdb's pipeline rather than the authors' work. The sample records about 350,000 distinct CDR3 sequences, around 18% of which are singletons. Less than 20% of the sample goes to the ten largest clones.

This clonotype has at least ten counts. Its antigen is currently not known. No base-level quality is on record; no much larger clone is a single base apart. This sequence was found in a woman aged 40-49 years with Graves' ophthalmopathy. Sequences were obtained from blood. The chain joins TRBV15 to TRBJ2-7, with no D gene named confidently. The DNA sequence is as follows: TGTGCCACCAGCAGAGAGGGCATTTACGAGCAGTACTTC. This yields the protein CATSREGIYEQYF.